These 2 T cell receptor beta chains were sequenced from one sample in a study of regulatory T cells in long-lasting Graves disease (dated by TCRdb to 2020 to 2022). The time point label of this sample denotes: persistent/refractory GD, antithyroid drugs over 5 years with positive TRAb. For both TCR sequencing and RNA sequencing, RNA was extracted from PBMCs in TRIzol. Receptor libraries were prepared by multiplex PCR. TCRdb shows the sequencer as Illumina HiSeq 4000. To build TCR beta libraries, CDR3 regions were amplified by Arm-PCR using iRepertoire HTBI primers. TCRdb passed the public sequencing reads through fastp at Q25 and MiXCR, retaining productive beta sequences. Rows with one shared CDR3 protein collapse into an entry with the most common genes and DNA. This sample is represented by a few hundred thousand distinct CDR3 sequences; roughly a quarter of them were singletons. The ten largest clones represent roughly a quarter of the sample.

Sequencing was performed on peripheral blood mononuclear cells (PBMCs), taken when the disease was refractory, from a patient treated with antithyroid drugs. These receptors came from a female donor with Graves disease.

This clonotype showed up many times. The chain links TRBV27 to TRBJ1-5, with D hard to call. With 1 base removed from V and 0 bases from J, the gap between germline ends came to 4 bases. Germline V gene sequence: CDR1 MNHEY, CDR2 SMNVEV (reference sequence). The CDR3 consists of 14 residues. CDR3 sequence: CASSLLGSNQPQHF. DNA of the CDR3: TGTGCCAGCAGTTTATTGGGTAGCAATCAGCCCCAGCATTTT.

This clonotype was seen at least ten times. The V call is TRBV11-2, the J call TRBJ1-5; D is ambiguous. CDR1 SGHAT and CDR2 FQNNGV come from the germline V gene. CDR3 length: 13 residues. Trimming removed 0 bases from V and 8 bases from J, with 8 bases in between. CDR3 region: CASSLEGPEPQHF. DNA of the CDR3: TGTGCCAGCAGCTTAGAAGGCCCGGAGCCCCAGCATTTT. Filled out from reference TRBV11-2 and TRBJ1-5, the complete variable domain reads EAGVAQSPRYKIIEKRQSVAFWCNPISGHATLYWYQQILGQGPKLLIQFQNNGVVDDSQLPKDRFSAERLKGVDSTLKIQPAKLEDSAVYLCASSLEGPEPQHFGDGTRLSIL.